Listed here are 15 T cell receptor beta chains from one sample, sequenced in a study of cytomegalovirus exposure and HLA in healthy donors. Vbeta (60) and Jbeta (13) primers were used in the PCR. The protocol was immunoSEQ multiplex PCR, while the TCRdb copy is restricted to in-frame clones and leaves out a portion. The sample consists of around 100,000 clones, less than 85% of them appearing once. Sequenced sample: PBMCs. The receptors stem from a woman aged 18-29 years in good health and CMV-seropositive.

The CDR3 reads CASSAEAGVYGYTF. The CDR3 bases are TGTGCCAGCAGCGCCGAGGCGGGGGTTTATGGCTACACCTTC. The V gene is TRBV9, the J gene TRBJ1-2, with a tentative D call TRBD1 (5 bases). The CDR3 extends over 14 amino acids. Germline-derived CDR1 and CDR2 are SGDLS and YYNGEE. The V gene lost 3 bases and the J gene lost 5 bases, with 14 bases spanning the gap.

The CDR3 nucleotides read TGTGCCACCAGCAGAGTGATCCAGTCCCCAGATACGCAGTATTTT. It is translated as CATSRVIQSPDTQYF. The chain links TRBV15 to TRBJ2-3; D call uncertain. Germline V gene data show CDR1 as LNHNV and CDR2 as YYDKDF (reference sequence). Trimming pared 1 base from V and 4 bases from J, leaving 12 bases between. This CDR3 spans 15 amino acids.

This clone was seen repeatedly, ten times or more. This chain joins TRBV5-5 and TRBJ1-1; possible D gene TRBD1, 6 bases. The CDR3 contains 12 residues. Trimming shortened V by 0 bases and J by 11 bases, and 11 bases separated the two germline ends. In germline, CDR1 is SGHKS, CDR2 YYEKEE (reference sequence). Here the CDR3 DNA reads TGTGCCAGCAGCTTGGACAGGGTACAGGCTTTCTTT. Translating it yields CASSLDRVQAFF.

CDR3 amino acids: CASSSGTGENEQFF. The CDR3 DNA sequence: TGTGCCAGCAGCTCCGGGACAGGGGAGAATGAGCAGTTCTTC. The V gene is TRBV7-3, the J gene TRBJ2-1, with 10 positions matching TRBD1. This CDR3 region has 14 residues. The trim removed 4 bases at V and 7 bases at J, leaving 4 bases unmatched. CDR1 is SGHTA and CDR2 is FQGTGA in the germline V gene.

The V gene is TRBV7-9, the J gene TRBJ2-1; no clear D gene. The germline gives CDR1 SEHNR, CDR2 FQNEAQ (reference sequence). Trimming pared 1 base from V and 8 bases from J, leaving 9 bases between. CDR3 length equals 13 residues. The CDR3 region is CASSLGAVDEQFF. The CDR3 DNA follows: TGTGCCAGCAGCTTAGGGGCAGTCGATGAGCAGTTCTTC.

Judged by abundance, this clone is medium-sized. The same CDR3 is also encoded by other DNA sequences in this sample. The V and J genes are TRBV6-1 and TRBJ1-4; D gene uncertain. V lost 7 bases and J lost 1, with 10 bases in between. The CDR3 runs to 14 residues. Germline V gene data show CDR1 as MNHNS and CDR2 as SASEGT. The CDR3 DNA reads TGTGCCAGCACCCGGACTGAAACTAATGAAAAACTGTTTTTT. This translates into CASTRTETNEKLFF.

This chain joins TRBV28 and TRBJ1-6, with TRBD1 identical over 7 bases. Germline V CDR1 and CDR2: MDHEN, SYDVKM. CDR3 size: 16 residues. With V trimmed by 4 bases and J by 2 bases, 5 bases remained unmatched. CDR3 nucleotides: TGTGCCAGCAGTTCCCACAGGGGCACCTATAATTCACCCCTCCACTTT. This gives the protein CASSSHRGTYNSPLHF.

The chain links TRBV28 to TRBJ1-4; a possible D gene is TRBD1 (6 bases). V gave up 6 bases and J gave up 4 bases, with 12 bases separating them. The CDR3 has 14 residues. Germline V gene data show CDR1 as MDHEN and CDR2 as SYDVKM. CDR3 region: CASRTQGINEKLFF. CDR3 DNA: TGTGCCAGCAGGACACAGGGAATTAATGAAAAACTGTTTTTT.

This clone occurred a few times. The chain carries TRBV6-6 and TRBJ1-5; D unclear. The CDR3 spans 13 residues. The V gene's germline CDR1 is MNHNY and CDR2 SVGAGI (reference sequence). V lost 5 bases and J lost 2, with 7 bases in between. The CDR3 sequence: CASSATGNQPQHF. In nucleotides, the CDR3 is TGTGCCAGCAGTGCTACAGGCAATCAGCCCCAGCATTTT.

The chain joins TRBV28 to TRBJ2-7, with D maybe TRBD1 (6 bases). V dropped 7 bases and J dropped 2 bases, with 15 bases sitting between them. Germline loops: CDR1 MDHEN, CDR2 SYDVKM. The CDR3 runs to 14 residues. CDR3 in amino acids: CASNKVGQPYEQYF. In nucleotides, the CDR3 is TGTGCCAGCAACAAAGTCGGACAGCCCTACGAGCAGTACTTC.

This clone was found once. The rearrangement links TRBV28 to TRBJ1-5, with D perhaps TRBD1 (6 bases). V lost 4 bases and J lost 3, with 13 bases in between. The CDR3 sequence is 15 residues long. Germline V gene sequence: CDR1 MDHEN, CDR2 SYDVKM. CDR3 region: CASSSSTGPNQPQHF. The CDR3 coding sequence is TGTGCCAGCAGTTCCTCCACAGGGCCCAATCAGCCCCAGCATTTT.

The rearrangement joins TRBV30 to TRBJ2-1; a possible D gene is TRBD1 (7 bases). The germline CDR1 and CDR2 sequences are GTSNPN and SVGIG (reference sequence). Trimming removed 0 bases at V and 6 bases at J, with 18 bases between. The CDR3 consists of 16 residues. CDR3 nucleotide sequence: TGTGCCTGGAGTGTGTTTCGCGGTCAGGGGGGCAATGAGCAGTTCTTC. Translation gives CAWSVFRGQGGNEQFF.

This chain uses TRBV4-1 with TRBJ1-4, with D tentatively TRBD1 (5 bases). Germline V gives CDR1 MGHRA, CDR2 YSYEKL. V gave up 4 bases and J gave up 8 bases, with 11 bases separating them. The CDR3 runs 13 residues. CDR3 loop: CASSLTRGEKLFF. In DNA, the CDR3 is TGCGCCAGCAGCCTAACACGGGGGGAAAAACTGTTTTTT.

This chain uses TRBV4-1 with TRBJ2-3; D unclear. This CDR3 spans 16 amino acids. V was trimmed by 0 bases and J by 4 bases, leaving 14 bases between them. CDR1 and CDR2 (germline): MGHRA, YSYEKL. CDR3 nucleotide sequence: TGCGCCAGCAGCCAAGATAGCTTTACGAGCTCAGATACGCAGTATTTT. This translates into CASSQDSFTSSDTQYF.

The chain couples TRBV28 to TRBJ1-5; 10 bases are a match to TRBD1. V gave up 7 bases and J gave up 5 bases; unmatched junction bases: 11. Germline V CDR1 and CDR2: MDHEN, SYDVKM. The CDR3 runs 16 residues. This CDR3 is CASTSSPGTGDQPQHF. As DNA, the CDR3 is TGTGCCAGCACCTCAAGCCCCGGGACAGGGGATCAGCCCCAGCATTTT.